This record concerns one T cell receptor beta chain sequence. Other DNA sequences within the sample encode an identical CDR3. This sample stems from a study of shared clonotypes between healthy human individuals. Clones were sequenced by immunoSEQ multiplex PCR, and TCRdb holds only the in-frame ones, with some missing. The sample yields more than 2 million clones, roughly 94% seen once. Sequencing used naive CD4+ T cells sorted from blood. This sample's subset: CD45RA+ positively selected. The clonotype was recovered from a man between 18 and 29 years old in good health.

The CDR3 region is CASSSTGYGYTF. The DNA of the CDR3 is TGTGCCAGCAGCTCGACGGGCTATGGCTACACCTTC. The chain couples TRBV7-2 to TRBJ1-2; D gene uncertain. The CDR3 totals 12 residues. Germline V gene data show CDR1 as SGHTA and CDR2 as FQGNSA. V lost 4 bases and J lost 4, with 7 bases in between.